These 12 T cell receptor beta chains came from one sample sequenced in a study of T cell responses to AZD1222 COVID-19 vaccine. Generated by immunoSEQ multiplex PCR, the TCRdb table keeps only in-frame clones and is missing some. The table lists 130,000 or so clones, around 89% of them singletons. Sample: peripheral blood, taken 28 days after the second AZD1222 dose. The receptors originated from an adult who received the AZD1222 COVID-19 vaccine.

The gene calls are TRBV3-1 (or the pseudogene TRBV3-2) and TRBJ2-7; TRBD2 matches 8 bases. V gave up 3 bases and J gave up 2 bases; unmatched junction bases: 3. The CDR3 spans 14 residues. Germline V lookup: CDR1 LGHDT, CDR2 YNNKEL (reference sequence). Here the CDR3 DNA reads TGTGCCAGCAGCCAGAGCGGGGGTCCCTACGAGCAGTACTTC. It is translated as CASSQSGGPYEQYF.

The V gene is TRBV7-2, the J gene TRBJ1-5, with a possible D match to TRBD1 (5 bases). Between the trimmed V and J ends, which lost 4 bases and 2 bases, there was a span of 12 bases. Germline CDR1 SGHTA, CDR2 FQGNSA. This CDR3 comprises 15 residues. The CDR3 loop reads CASSSQGFRNQPQHF. The CDR3 DNA sequence: TGTGCCAGCAGCTCCCAGGGCTTCCGCAATCAGCCCCAGCATTTT.

This chain joins TRBV9 and TRBJ1-6; possibly TRBD1 for D (6 bases). The germline CDR1 and CDR2 sequences are SGDLS and YYNGEE. The V and J ends lost 0 bases and 9 bases respectively, with 16 bases between them. The CDR3 sequence is 16 residues long. The CDR3 loop reads CASSVGQDSPVSPLHF. The CDR3 region has the DNA TGTGCCAGCAGCGTAGGACAGGACAGTCCTGTTTCACCCCTCCACTTT.

The chain employs TRBV10-3 and TRBJ2-1; 7 nucleotides match TRBD1. Germline V gene sequence: CDR1 ENHRY, CDR2 SYGVKD. This CDR3 has 16 residues. The junction had 11 bases not matched to a gene; V was cut back by 1 base and J by 8 bases. In DNA, the CDR3 is TGTGCCATCAGTGAGTTTGTCCAGGGGGTCGGCTATGAGCAGTTCTTC. Its translation is CAISEFVQGVGYEQFF.

The chain uses TRBV19 and TRBJ1-5; D is ambiguous. CDR3 length: 13 residues. Trimming removed 4 bases at V and 7 bases at J, with 11 bases between. Per germline, CDR1 LNHDA and CDR2 SQIVND (reference sequence). The CDR3: CASSKSTNQPQHF. DNA for the CDR3: TGTGCCAGTAGTAAGAGTACAAACCAGCCCCAGCATTTT.

With respect to this clone: At one end the junction does not follow the germline gene, possibly because of a read error. The chain recombines TRBV24-1 with TRBJ2-1; maybe TRBD2 (6 bases). The germline V gene has CDR1 KGHDR and CDR2 SFDVKD. There are 13 residues in the CDR3. In DNA form, the CDR3 reads TGTGCCACCAGTGATCCCCCGGGGGTCGAGCTGTTCTTC. Its protein is CATSDPPGVELFF.

V is TRBV7-9 and J is TRBJ1-4, with TRBD1 as a possible D gene (6 bases). V was shortened by 4 bases and J by 8 bases, with 17 bases between the two germline ends. This CDR3 has 15 amino acids. The germline CDR1 and CDR2 sequences are SEHNR and FQNEAQ (reference sequence). The CDR3 region has the DNA TGTGCCAGCAGCTCGTACAGGGAATTTGGGGAAAAACTGTTTTTT. It translates to CASSSYREFGEKLFF. Full variable domain (rest looked up from reference TRBV7-9 and TRBJ1-4): DTGVSQNPRHKITKRGQNVTFRCDPISEHNRLYWYRQTLGQGPEFLTYFQNEAQLEKSRLLSDRFSAERPKGSFSTLEIQRTEQGDSAMYLCASSSYREFGEKLFFGSGTQLSVL.

The rearrangement uses TRBV19 and TRBJ2-2; TRBD2 matches 11 bases. Looked up from germline, CDR1 is LNHDA and CDR2 is SQIVND (reference sequence). The CDR3 consists of 15 residues. V shed 7 bases, J shed 0 bases, and the junction held 1 base outside the gene matches. The CDR3 sequence: CASMGLAANTGELFF. The CDR3 DNA is TGTGCCAGTATGGGACTAGCGGCGAACACCGGGGAGCTGTTTTTT.

The rearrangement uses TRBV5-6 and TRBJ1-2; D possibly corresponds to TRBD1 (6 bases). V lost 0 bases, J lost 8 bases, and 14 bases lay in between. This CDR3 region has 14 residues. CDR1 and CDR2 from the germline V gene are SGHDT and YYEEEE. CDR3 sequence reads: CASSLGQGFKGYTF. The CDR3 DNA sequence: TGTGCCAGCAGCTTGGGGCAGGGGTTTAAAGGCTACACCTTC.

This clone was counted once. The chain combines TRBV21-1 with TRBJ1-2; the table's D call of TRBD1 was not tested on the DNA. TRBV21-1 is a listed pseudogene. The CDR3 consists of 16 residues. The CDR3 DNA reads TGTGCCAGCAGCCCCCTGGGCCCTCTCTCTAACTATGGCTACACCTTC. This sequence encodes CASSPLGPLSNYGYTF.

V usage is TRBV11-2 and J usage is TRBJ2-3; 9 nucleotides match TRBD2. Germline V CDR1 and CDR2: SGHAT, FQNNGV. The CDR3 length is 14 residues. V shed 3 bases and J 4 bases; nucleotides not matched to a gene: 2. CDR3 amino acids: CASSFAGGPDTQYF. The CDR3 DNA follows: TGTGCCAGCAGCTTTGCGGGAGGGCCAGATACGCAGTATTTT.

For the CDR3, the DNA is TGTGCCAGCAGCAAAGAGGGTTACTATGGCTACACCTTC. Protein product: CASSKEGYYGYTF. This chain links TRBV6-2 or TRBV6-3 with TRBJ1-2; D gene ambiguous. This CDR3 is 13 amino acids long. Trimming left V 6 bases short and J 3 bases short, with 11 bases between. Germline loops: CDR1 MNHEY, CDR2 SVGEGT.